Given below is one T cell receptor beta chain in context. This record belongs to a study of graft-versus-host responses after intestinal transplantation. This CDR3 has 13 residues. Unmatched junction bases numbered 4, after V lost 6 bases and J lost 5 bases. Germline lookup yields CDR1 SQVTM and CDR2 ANQGSEA. TCRdb's copy holds only in-frame clones and misses some; the assay was immunoSEQ multiplex PCR. The sample carries around 15,000 clones, about 80% recorded once. Lymphocytes from graft epithelium and lamina propria were isolated. This chain connects TRBV29-1 to TRBJ2-2; TRBD1 matches 9 bases. This receptor was taken from a human patient who received an intestinal transplant, so some T cells may come from the graft donor. Sequencing used ileum tissue, obtained roughly 100 days after intestinal transplant. DNA of the CDR3: TGCAGCGTGGACAGGGGAGAGACCGGGGAGCTGTTTTTT. Translation gives CSVDRGETGELFF.